These 13 T cell receptor beta chains share one sample of origin, sequenced in a study of cytomegalovirus exposure and HLA in healthy donors listed by TCRdb under 2017. Library construction relied on the immunoSEQ multiplex PCR assay. The source is immuneACCESS, and TCRdb retained only in-frame sequences with V and J called. Part of the clones is not carried over; for the studies checked, unresolved V genes explain less than half of this, and the remainder is unexplained. The sample records some 130,000 clones, 82% of which are singletons. 25% to 30% of the sample comes from the top ten. Sequenced sample: PBMCs. These receptors were obtained from a man aged 30-40 years in good health and CMV-seropositive.

This sequence joins TRBV11-3 and TRBJ2-2, with 10 bases fitting TRBD1. The CDR3 spans 18 residues. Germline V gives CDR1 SGHNT, CDR2 YENEEA. The V and J ends lost 2 bases and 4 bases, in that order; junction bases with no gene match: 10. DNA of the CDR3: TGTGCCAGCAGCTTATCCCTCCCGGGACAGGGGATCACCGGGGAGCTGTTTTTT. Translation: CASSLSLPGQGITGELFF. Looking up the rest from reference TRBV11-3 and TRBJ2-2 gives the full variable domain: EAGVVQSPRYKIIEKKQPVAFWCNPISGHNTLYWYLQNLGQGPELLIRYENEEAVDDSQLPKDRFSAERLKGVDSTLKIQPAELGDSAVYLCASSLSLPGQGITGELFFGEGSRLTVL.

The V and J genes are TRBV6-6 and TRBJ1-2; TRBD1 agrees at 7 bases. The CDR3 has 15 amino acids. Trimming took 0 bases from V and 4 from J; bases not matched to a gene: 5. Germline CDR1 and CDR2: MNHNY and SVGAGI (reference sequence). The CDR3 DNA is TGTGCCAGCAGTTACTCAAGGGGGCATGGCTATGGCTACACCTTC. Amino acids: CASSYSRGHGYGYTF.

This clone was counted only a few times. This chain joins TRBV11-2 and TRBJ2-5; D may be TRBD1 (5 bases). Trimming removed 2 bases from V and 4 bases from J, with 14 bases in between. This CDR3 contains 15 residues. CDR1 is SGHAT, CDR2 FQNNGV, per germline. This chain's CDR3 is CASSLNGRERETQYF. The CDR3 nucleotides are TGTGCCAGCAGCTTAAATGGCAGGGAAAGAGAGACCCAGTACTTC.

V gene TRBV6-1 combines with J gene TRBJ1-2, with D uncertain. The V gene lost 0 bases and the J gene lost 3 bases, with 8 bases spanning the gap. Germline CDR1 is MNHNS and CDR2 is SASEGT. The CDR3 has 14 amino acids. The CDR3, as DNA: TGTGCCAGCAGTGAAGCTTGGGCATACTATGGCTACACCTTC. Residues: CASSEAWAYYGYTF.

This clone was observed a handful of times. This sequence joins TRBV27 and TRBJ2-2, with 7 bases matching TRBD1. J gave up 2 bases and V 6 bases, and 9 bases lay outside the gene matches. This CDR3 has 16 residues. Germline assignment: CDR1 MNHEY and CDR2 SMNVEV (reference sequence). The CDR3 nucleotides read TGTGCCAGCAGACCCCTCAACAGGGGAAACACCGGGGAGCTGTTTTTT. Translation: CASRPLNRGNTGELFF.

The rearrangement joins TRBV5-1 to TRBJ2-2, with D perhaps matching TRBD2 (5 bases). The V gene's germline CDR1 is SGHRS and CDR2 YFSETQ. CDR3 size: 15 residues. Trimming removed 2 bases at V and 3 bases at J, with 11 bases between. As DNA, the CDR3 is TGCGCCAGCAGCTTAGGAACTAGATACACCGGGGAGCTGTTTTTT. Residues: CASSLGTRYTGELFF.

This rearrangement joins TRBV5-1 to TRBJ1-1, with D hard to call. V was shortened by 0 bases and J by 3 bases, with 12 bases between the two germline ends. Per the germline V gene, CDR1 is SGHRS and CDR2 is YFSETQ. The CDR3 length is 15 residues. The CDR3 sequence: CASSLASSGYTEAFF. The CDR3 region has the DNA TGCGCCAGCAGCTTGGCCTCCTCGGGGTACACTGAAGCTTTCTTT.

The chain joins TRBV4-2 to TRBJ2-1; D is possibly TRBD2 (6 bases). CDR1 LGHNA and CDR2 YNFKEQ come from the germline V gene. Between the trimmed V and J ends, which lost 6 bases and 0 bases, there was a span of 9 bases. CDR3 length equals 14 residues. Here the CDR3 reads CASRGGNSYNEQFF. CDR3 bases: TGTGCCAGCAGGGGGGGAAACTCCTACAATGAGCAGTTCTTC.

The chain uses TRBV6-1 and TRBJ2-3; 16 positions agree with TRBD2. J was trimmed by 2 bases and V by 3 bases; bases with no gene match: 8. Germline CDR1 reads MNHNS; CDR2 reads SASEGT. The CDR3 covers 19 residues. In nucleotides, the CDR3 is TGTGCCAGCAGTGACGTACAGGGGACTAGCGGGAGGGTCACAGATACGCAGTATTTT. Amino acid sequence: CASSDVQGTSGRVTDTQYF.

This clone was seen a few times. The V call is TRBV4-2, the J call TRBJ2-5; the match to TRBD1 covers 8 bases. With 1 base clipped from V and 2 bases from J, the junction kept 6 bases outside the gene matches. The CDR3 sequence is 16 residues long. Germline values: CDR1 LGHNA, CDR2 YNFKEQ. The CDR3 nucleotides read TGTGCCAGCAGCCAAGTGAATACAGGGGGACAAGAGACCCAGTACTTC. It translates to CASSQVNTGGQETQYF.

In nucleotides, the CDR3 is TGCAGCGTTGGACAGTTAAGGGAGACCCAGTACTTC. Encoded protein: CSVGQLRETQYF. This chain connects TRBV29-1 to TRBJ2-5, with D tentatively TRBD1 (5 bases). V lost 4 bases, J lost 5 bases, and 11 bases lay in between. This CDR3 is 12 amino acids long. Germline CDR1 is SQVTM and CDR2 is ANQGSEA.

The chain employs TRBV4-3 and TRBJ1-6; D perhaps matches TRBD1 (5 bases). In germline, CDR1 is LGHNA, CDR2 YSLEER. The CDR3 is 14 residues long. V shed 0 bases and J shed 7 bases, with 7 bases lying between them. CDR3 sequence: CASSQEAGNSPLHF. The CDR3 DNA is TGCGCCAGCAGCCAAGAGGCAGGGAATTCACCCCTCCACTTT.

The rearrangement links TRBV7-9 to TRBJ1-1; D gene uncertain. From germline, CDR1 is SEHNR and CDR2 FQNEAQ (reference sequence). Between the trimmed V and J ends, which lost 1 base and 0 bases, there was a span of 6 bases. The CDR3 spans 14 residues. This CDR3 is CASSLGGMNTEAFF. CDR3 coding DNA: TGTGCCAGCAGCTTAGGAGGCATGAACACTGAAGCTTTCTTT.